A single sample is the source of the 11 T cell receptor beta chains below, sequenced in a study of blood T cells in healthy people across ages. Using a J-beta primer mix together with a sample-barcoded 5' primer, a second PCR was run for about 7 to 12 cycles. TCRdb re-derived calls from the 5' RACE reads in MiXCR, one entry per CDR3 protein. In the table there are 550,000 to 800,000 distinct CDR3 sequences, 32% of which are singletons. What was sequenced was blood. The receptors shown here come from a woman of 80 years or more in good health.

About this clonotype itself: One base away lies a much larger clone, so this may be a sequencing read error. The gene calls are TRBV11-2 and TRBJ1-2; TRBD1 might be the D (5 bases). The CDR3 extends over 17 amino acids. Germline values: CDR1 SGHAT, CDR2 FQNNGV. CDR3 in amino acids: CASNLDPEEGRVGGYTF. In DNA, the CDR3 is TGTGCCAGCAACTTAGATCCCGAGGAGGGCAGGGTCGGCGGCTACACCTTC.

This clonotype has a handful of counts. V and J are TRBV7-9 and TRBJ2-1, with D possibly being TRBD2 (7 bases). The CDR3 is 15 amino acids. Germline V gene lookup returns CDR1 SEHNR and CDR2 FQNEAQ (reference sequence). The germline V and J ends were trimmed by 5 bases and 8 bases, with 19 bases remaining between them. Here the CDR3 DNA reads TGTGCCAGCAGCCTGGTAGGGGGGGGGCTGGATGAGCAGTTCTTC. The encoded protein is CASSLVGGGLDEQFF.

There are a few counts of this clonotype. The genes are TRBV5-1 and TRBJ2-7; no definite D call. The germline V gene encodes CDR1 SGHRS and CDR2 YFSETQ. This CDR3 contains 15 residues. Trimming removed 1 base from V and 3 bases from J, with 14 bases in between. In nucleotides, the CDR3 is TGCGCCAGCAGCTTGACGGTTGACGGATTCTACGAGCAGTACTTC. Translating it yields CASSLTVDGFYEQYF.

This clonotype appeared a few times. A much larger clone differs by one base, so this may be a read error. This chain uses TRBV29-1 with TRBJ2-5; TRBD1 matches at 8 bases. V was clipped by 7 bases and J by 4 bases; unmatched bases: 8. CDR1 and CDR2 (germline): SQVTM, ANQGSEA. The CDR3 is 13 amino acids. This CDR3 is CSAKIGTGETQYF. The CDR3 bases are TGCAGCGCCAAAATCGGGACAGGAGAGACCCAGTACTTC. Full variable domain (missing parts from reference TRBV29-1 and TRBJ2-5): SAVISQKPSRDICQRGTSLTIQCQVDSQVTMMFWYRQQPGQSLTLIATANQGSEATYESGFVIDKFPISRPNLTFSTLTVSNMSPEDSSIYLCSAKIGTGETQYFGPGTRLLVL.

This clonotype has ten or more counts. CDR3 residues: CASSATGAVIDEQFF. The CDR3 DNA follows: TGTGCCAGCAGCGCCACAGGGGCGGTAATTGATGAGCAGTTCTTC. The chain recombines TRBV7-9 with TRBJ2-1; 7 nucleotides line up with TRBD1. The V and J ends lost 5 bases and 8 bases, in that order; junction bases with no gene match: 12. The CDR3 spans 15 residues. The germline V gene encodes CDR1 SEHNR and CDR2 FQNEAQ (reference sequence).

This clonotype came up a few times. The chain uses TRBV6-5 and TRBJ1-4, with D perhaps TRBD1 (5 bases). This CDR3 has 14 residues. Germline V gives CDR1 MNHEY, CDR2 SVGAGI. The ends were cut back, 6 bases at V and 3 bases at J, with 11 bases in the middle. CDR3: CASRVGTANEKLFF. In nucleotides, the CDR3 is TGTGCCAGCAGAGTTGGGACGGCTAATGAAAAACTGTTTTTT.

This clonotype was observed a few times. This rearrangement joins TRBV30 to TRBJ2-2; 13 bases align to TRBD2. With V trimmed by 1 base and J by 6 bases, 8 bases remained unmatched. The CDR3 spans 17 residues. Germline V gene data show CDR1 as GTSNPN and CDR2 as SVGIG (reference sequence). CDR3 sequence: CAWSAPGTSGVAGELFF. CDR3 nucleotides: TGTGCCTGGAGTGCCCCCGGGACTAGCGGGGTGGCCGGGGAGCTGTTTTTT.

This clonotype was seen ten or more times. V is TRBV3-1 and J is TRBJ2-5; no definite D call. This CDR3 has 14 amino acids. Germline values: CDR1 LGHDT, CDR2 YNNKEL (reference sequence). Trimming stripped 1 base from V and 7 bases from J, with 13 bases between. The CDR3 spells CASSQVGSSGTQYF. The CDR3 DNA follows: TGTGCCAGCAGCCAAGTGGGGTCTTCGGGGACCCAGTACTTC.

The chain combines TRBV4-3 with TRBJ2-3; D is possibly TRBD1 (6 bases). Trimming removed 1 base at V and 5 bases at J, with 19 bases between. The length of the CDR3 is 17 residues. Germline V gives CDR1 LGHNA, CDR2 YSLEER. The CDR3 region is CASSQALTGLSRDTQYF. CDR3 nucleotides: TGCGCCAGCAGCCAAGCCCTGACAGGCCTTTCGAGAGATACGCAGTATTTT.

This clonotype was picked up many times. The chain is built from TRBV28 and TRBJ2-1, with 12 positions matching TRBD1. J lost 6 bases, V lost 10 bases, and 10 bases had no gene match. The CDR3 loop spans 15 amino acids. Germline V CDR1 and CDR2: MDHEN, SYDVKM. CDR3 protein: CANSRGGQGANEQFF. The CDR3 DNA follows: TGTGCCAACTCAAGGGGGGGACAGGGGGCCAATGAGCAGTTCTTC.

This clonotype was counted at least ten times. The chain recombines TRBV3-1 with TRBJ2-4; no definite D call. The CDR3 length is 13 residues. The ends were cut back, 3 bases at V and 1 base at J, with 4 bases in the middle. Germline V gene sequence: CDR1 LGHDT, CDR2 YNNKEL (reference sequence). CDR3 coding DNA: TGTGCCAGCAGCCAGGGGGCCAAAAACATTCAGTACTTC. It encodes CASSQGAKNIQYF.